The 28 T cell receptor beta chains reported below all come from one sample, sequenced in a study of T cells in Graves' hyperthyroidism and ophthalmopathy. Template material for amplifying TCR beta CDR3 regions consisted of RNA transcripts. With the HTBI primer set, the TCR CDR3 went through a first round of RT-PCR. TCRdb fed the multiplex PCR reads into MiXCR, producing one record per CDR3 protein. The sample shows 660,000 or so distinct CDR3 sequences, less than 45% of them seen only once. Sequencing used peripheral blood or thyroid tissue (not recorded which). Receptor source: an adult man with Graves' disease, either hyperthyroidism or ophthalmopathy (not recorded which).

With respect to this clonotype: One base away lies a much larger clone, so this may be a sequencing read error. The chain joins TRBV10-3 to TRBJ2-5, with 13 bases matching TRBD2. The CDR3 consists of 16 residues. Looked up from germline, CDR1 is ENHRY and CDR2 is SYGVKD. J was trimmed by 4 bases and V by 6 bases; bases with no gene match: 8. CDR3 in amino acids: CAIRRLAGGGAETQYF. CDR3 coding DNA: TGTGCCATCAGGCGACTAGCGGGAGGTGGGGCAGAGACCCAGTACTTC.

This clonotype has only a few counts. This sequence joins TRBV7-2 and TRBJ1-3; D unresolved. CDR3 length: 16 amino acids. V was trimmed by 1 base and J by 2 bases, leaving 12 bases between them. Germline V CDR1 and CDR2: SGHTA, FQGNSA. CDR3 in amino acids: CASSLVGIFPGNTIYF. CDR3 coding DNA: TGTGCCAGCAGCTTAGTGGGTATTTTCCCTGGAAACACCATATATTTT.

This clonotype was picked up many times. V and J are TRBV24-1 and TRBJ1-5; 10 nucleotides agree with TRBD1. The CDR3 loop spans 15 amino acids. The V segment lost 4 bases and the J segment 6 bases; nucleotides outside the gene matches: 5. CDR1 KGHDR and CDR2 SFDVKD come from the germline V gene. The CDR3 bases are TGTGCCACCAGTGACCGCGGGACAGGGGTTCAGCCCCAGCATTTT. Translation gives CATSDRGTGVQPQHF.

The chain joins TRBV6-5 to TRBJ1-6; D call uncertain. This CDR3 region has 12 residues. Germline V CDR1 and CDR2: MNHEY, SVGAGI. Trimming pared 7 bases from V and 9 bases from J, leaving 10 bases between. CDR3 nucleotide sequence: TGTGCCAGCAATTCAGGAGTTTCACCCCTCCACTTT. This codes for CASNSGVSPLHF.

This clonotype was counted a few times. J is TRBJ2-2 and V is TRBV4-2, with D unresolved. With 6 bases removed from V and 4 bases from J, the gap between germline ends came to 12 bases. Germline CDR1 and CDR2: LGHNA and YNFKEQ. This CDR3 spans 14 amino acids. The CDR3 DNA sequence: TGTGCCAGCAGTTTTTCGGCGGTCACCGGGGAGCTGTTTTTT. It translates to CASSFSAVTGELFF.

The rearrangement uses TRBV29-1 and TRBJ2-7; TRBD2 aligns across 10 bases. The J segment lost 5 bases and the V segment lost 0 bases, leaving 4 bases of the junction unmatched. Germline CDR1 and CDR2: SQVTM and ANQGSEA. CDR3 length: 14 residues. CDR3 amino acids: CSVEEPSGSDEQYF. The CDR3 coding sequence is TGCAGCGTTGAAGAACCTAGCGGGAGCGACGAGCAGTACTTC.

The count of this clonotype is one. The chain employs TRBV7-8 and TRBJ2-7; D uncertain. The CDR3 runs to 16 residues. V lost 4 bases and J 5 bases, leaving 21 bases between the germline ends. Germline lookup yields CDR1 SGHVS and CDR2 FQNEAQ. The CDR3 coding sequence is TGTGCCAGCAGCTCCTATCTGACATCCCCGGACCACGAGCAGTACTTC. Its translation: CASSSYLTSPDHEQYF.

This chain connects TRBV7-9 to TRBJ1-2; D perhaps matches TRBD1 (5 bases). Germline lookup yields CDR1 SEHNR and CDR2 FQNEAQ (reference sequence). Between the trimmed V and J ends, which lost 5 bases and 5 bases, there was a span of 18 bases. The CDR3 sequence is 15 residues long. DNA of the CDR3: TGTGCCAGCAGCCGTACCGGGACGGATATTTATGGCTACACCTTC. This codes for CASSRTGTDIYGYTF.

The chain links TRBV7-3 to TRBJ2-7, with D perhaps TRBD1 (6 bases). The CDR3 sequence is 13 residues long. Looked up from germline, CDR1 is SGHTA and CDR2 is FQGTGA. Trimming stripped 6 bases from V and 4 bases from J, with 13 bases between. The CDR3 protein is CASRHREKYEQYF. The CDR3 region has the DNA TGTGCCAGCAGGCACAGGGAAAAATACGAGCAGTACTTC.

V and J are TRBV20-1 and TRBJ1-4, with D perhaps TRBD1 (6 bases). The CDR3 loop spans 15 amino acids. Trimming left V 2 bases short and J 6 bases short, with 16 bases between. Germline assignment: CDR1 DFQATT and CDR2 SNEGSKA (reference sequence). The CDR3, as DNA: TGCAGTGCTAGATACAGGGTAGCGTCTGATGAAAAACTGTTTTTT. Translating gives CSARYRVASDEKLFF.

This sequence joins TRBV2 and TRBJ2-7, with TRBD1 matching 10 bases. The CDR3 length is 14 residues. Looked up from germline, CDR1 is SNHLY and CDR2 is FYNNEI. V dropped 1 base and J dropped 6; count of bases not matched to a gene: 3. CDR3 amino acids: CASSEGGTGVEQYF. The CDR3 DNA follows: TGTGCCAGCAGTGAAGGCGGGACAGGGGTCGAGCAGTACTTC.

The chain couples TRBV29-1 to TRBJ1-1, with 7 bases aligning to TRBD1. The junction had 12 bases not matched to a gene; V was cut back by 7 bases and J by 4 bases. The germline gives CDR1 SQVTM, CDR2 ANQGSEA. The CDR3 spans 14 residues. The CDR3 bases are TGCAGCGCCCAGGGGGACGAAAGTGTCACTGAAGCTTTCTTT. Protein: CSAQGDESVTEAFF.

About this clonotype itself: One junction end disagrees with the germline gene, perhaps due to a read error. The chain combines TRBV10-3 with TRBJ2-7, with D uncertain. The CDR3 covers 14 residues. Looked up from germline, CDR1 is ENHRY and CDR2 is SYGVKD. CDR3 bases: TGTGCCAGCAGTGCGCAGCGCCGCTCCTACGAGCAGTACTTC. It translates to CASSAQRRSYEQYF.

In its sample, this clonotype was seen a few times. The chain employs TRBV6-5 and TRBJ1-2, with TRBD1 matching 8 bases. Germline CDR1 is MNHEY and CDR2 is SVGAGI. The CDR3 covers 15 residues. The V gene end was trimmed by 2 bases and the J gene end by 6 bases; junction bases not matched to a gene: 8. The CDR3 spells CASSYPQTGEDGYTF. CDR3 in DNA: TGTGCCAGCAGTTACCCACAGACAGGGGAGGATGGCTACACCTTC.

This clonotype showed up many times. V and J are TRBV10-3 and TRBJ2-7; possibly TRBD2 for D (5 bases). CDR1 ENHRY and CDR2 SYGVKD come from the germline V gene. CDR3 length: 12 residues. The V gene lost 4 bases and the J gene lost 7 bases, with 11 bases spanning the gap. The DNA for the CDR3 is TGTGCCATCAGTGGCGTCCCGGGGGAGCAGTACTTC. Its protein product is CAISGVPGEQYF.

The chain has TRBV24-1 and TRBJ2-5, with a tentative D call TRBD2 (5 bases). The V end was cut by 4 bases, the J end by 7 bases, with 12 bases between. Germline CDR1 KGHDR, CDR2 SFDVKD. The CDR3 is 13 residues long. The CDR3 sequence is CATSEGGRGTQYF. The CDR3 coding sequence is TGTGCCACCAGTGAGGGCGGGCGTGGGACCCAGTACTTC.

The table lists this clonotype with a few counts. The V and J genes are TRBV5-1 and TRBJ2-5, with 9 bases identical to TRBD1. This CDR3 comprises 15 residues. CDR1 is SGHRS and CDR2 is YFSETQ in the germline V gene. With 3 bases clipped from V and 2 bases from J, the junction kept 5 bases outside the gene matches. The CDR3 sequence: CASSSQGARQETQYF. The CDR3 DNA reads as TGCGCCAGCAGCTCACAGGGGGCGCGGCAAGAGACCCAGTACTTC.

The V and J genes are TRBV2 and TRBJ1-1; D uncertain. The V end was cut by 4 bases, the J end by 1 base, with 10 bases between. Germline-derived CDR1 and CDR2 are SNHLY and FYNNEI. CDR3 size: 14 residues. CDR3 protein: CASSGRARNTEAFF. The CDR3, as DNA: TGTGCCAGCAGTGGGCGGGCACGGAACACTGAAGCTTTCTTT.

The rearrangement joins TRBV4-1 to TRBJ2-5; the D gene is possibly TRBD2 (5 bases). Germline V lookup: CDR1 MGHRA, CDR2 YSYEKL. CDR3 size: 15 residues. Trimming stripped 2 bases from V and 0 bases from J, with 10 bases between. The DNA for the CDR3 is TGCGCCAGCAGCCAATTGAGGGCGGACCAAGAGACCCAGTACTTC. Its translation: CASSQLRADQETQYF.

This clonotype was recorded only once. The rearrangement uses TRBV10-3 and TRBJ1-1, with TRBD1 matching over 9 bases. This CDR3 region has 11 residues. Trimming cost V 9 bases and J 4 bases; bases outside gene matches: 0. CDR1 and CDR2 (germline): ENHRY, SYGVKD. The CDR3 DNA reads TGTGCCATGACAGGGGGCACTGAAGCTTTCTTT. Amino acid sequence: CAMTGGTEAFF.

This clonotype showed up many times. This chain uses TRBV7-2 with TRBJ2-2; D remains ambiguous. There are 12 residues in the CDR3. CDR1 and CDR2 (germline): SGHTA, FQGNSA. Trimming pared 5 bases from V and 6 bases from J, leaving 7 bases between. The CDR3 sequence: CASSRVPGELFF. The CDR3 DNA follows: TGTGCCAGCAGCCGAGTTCCCGGGGAGCTGTTTTTT.

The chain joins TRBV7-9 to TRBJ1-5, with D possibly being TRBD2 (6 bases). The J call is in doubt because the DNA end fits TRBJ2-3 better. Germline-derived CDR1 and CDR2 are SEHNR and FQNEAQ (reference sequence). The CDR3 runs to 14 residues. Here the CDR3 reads CASREAGGTDTQYF. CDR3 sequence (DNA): TGTGCCAGCAGGGAAGCGGGCGGCACAGATACGCAGTATTTT.

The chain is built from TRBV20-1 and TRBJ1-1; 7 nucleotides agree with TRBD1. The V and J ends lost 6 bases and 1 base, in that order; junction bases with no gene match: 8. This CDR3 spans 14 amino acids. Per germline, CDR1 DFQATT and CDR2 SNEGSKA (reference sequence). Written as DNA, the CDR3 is TGCAGTGCCCGGAGGGGGCTGGCGAACACTGAAGCTTTCTTT. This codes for CSARRGLANTEAFF.

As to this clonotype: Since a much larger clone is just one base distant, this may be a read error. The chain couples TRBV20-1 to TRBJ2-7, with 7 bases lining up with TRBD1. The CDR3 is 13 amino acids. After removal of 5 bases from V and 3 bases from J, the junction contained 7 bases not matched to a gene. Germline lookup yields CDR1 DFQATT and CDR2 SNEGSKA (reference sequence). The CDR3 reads CSASRAGGYEQYF. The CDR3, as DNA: TGCAGTGCTTCCAGGGCAGGGGGCTACGAGCAGTACTTC.

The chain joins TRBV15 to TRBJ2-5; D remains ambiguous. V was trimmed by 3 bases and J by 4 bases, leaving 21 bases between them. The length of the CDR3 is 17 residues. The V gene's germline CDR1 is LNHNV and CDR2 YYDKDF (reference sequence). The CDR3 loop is CATSSEEGSIPPETQYF. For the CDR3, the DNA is TGTGCCACCAGCAGTGAGGAAGGCTCGATCCCCCCAGAGACCCAGTACTTC.

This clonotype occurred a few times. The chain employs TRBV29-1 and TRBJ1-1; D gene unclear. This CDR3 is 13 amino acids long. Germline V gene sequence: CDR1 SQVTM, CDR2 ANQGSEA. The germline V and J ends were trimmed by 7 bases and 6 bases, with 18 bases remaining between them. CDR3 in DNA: TGCAGCGCCCTGCCCGGAGGAGTTTCTGAAGCTTTCTTT. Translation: CSALPGGVSEAFF.

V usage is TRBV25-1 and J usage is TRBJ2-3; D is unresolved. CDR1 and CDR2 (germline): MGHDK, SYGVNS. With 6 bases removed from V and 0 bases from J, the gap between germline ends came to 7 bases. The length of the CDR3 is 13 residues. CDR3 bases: TGTGCCAGCAGCCTCACTAGCACAGATACGCAGTATTTT. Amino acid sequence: CASSLTSTDTQYF.

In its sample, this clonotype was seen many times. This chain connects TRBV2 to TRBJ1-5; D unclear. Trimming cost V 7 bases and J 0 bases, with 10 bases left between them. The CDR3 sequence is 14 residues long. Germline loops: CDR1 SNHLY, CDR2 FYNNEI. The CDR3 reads CASTDTSSNQPQHF. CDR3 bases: TGTGCCAGCACCGACACGAGTAGCAATCAGCCCCAGCATTTT.